Detailed here is one TCR beta chain. Antigen specificity is unknown. V shed 3 bases and J 4 bases; nucleotides not matched to a gene: 9. Germline V gene sequence: CDR1 MNHEY, CDR2 SMNVEV (reference sequence). The CDR3 length is 17 residues. The sample belongs to a study of response to subunit inactivated influenza vaccine. Study-wide points: Researchers suggested that each seasonal influenza vaccination recruits few new T cells.

One entry per CDR3 protein results from TCRdb running MiXCR on the RT-PCR reads. This table has about 190,000 distinct CDR3 sequences, about an eighth appearing once. The rearrangement joins TRBV27 to TRBJ2-7, with 13 bases aligning to TRBD2. The sample consisted of CD8+ T cells sorted from PBMCs, taken about 5 days after vaccination. The receptor was isolated from a middle-aged man who received an inactivated influenza vaccine. CDR3 bases: TGTGCCAGCAGTTTCCTCGGACTAGCGGGGGAAGGGTACGAGCAGTACTTC. Encoded protein: CASSFLGLAGEGYEQYF.